The rows below give T cell receptor beta chains drawn from one sample of a study of T-cell reconstitution after alpha-beta-depleted transplantation in children. TCRdb re-called the PCR reads with MiXCR, one entry per CDR3 protein. The sample shows around 960,000 distinct CDR3 sequences, about 30% of them seen only once. The input for sequencing was PBMCs, mostly from graft donor cells, taken 360 days after TCRalphabeta/CD19-depleted stem cell transplant. The receptor source for this set is a boy less than two years old who had a stem cell transplant for SCID, so the T cells may come from the graft donor. Each CDR3 is given with its conserved first and last residue. A D gene is named only where the DNA matches it firmly. Clone size appears in some rows only: once, few, many, or a class for an expanded clone.

>TRBJ1-1|TRBV5-5|.|.
TGTGCCAGCAGCCGACCACAGGTGAACACTGAAGCTTTCTTT
CASSRPQVNTEAFF
>TRBJ1-1|TRBV12-3/TRBV12-4|.|few
TGTGCCAGCAGTTTGGGGCTGTGGAACACTGAAGCTTTCTTT
CASSLGLWNTEAFF
>TRBJ2-3|TRBV25-1|TRBD1|few
TGTGCCAGCAGTATGAACACCGGGACAGCAATAGATACGCAGTATTTT
CASSMNTGTAIDTQYF
>TRBJ2-7|TRBV4-2|.|.
TGTGCCAGCAGCCAAGACGGCATGTCCTACGAGCAGTACTTC
CASSQDGMSYEQYF
>TRBJ2-5|TRBV7-2|.|.
TGTGCCAGCAGCTGGCAGCTCGGGGAGACCCAGTACTTC
CASSWQLGETQYF
>TRBJ2-2|TRBV10-3|.|few
TGTGCCATCAGTGTCCTGGAGAACACCGGGGAGCTGTTTTTT
CAISVLENTGELFF
>TRBJ2-7|TRBV12-3/TRBV12-4|.|.
TGTGCCAGCAGCCCACTAGAAGAAAGCGAGCAGTACTTC
CASSPLEESEQYF
>TRBJ2-3|TRBV9|.|.
TGTGCCAGCAGGCGACCTTTGGGGACAGATACGCAGTATTTT
CASRRPLGTDTQYF
>TRBJ1-4|TRBV15|.|few
TGTGCCACCAGCGGAGGCGGGACGGGTAATGAAAAACTGTTTTTT
CATSGGGTGNEKLFF
>TRBJ2-7|TRBV28|TRBD2|.
TGTGCCAGCAGTTTAGGGAGGGGAGACGAGCAGTACTTC
CASSLGRGDEQYF
>TRBJ1-4|TRBV10-3|TRBD1|.
TGTGCCATCAGTGCAGGGGGCGAACAAAAACTGTTTTTT
CAISAGGEQKLFF
>TRBJ2-7|TRBV6-5|.|few
TGTGCCAGCAGTTACAGGCAGCCTGCCTACGAGCAGTACTTC
CASSYRQPAYEQYF
>TRBJ1-3|TRBV27|TRBD1|.
TGTGCCGGCCGCGACAGGGCGCGGACCATATATTTT
CAGRDRARTIYF
>TRBJ2-5|TRBV7-9|.|.
TGTGCCAGCAGTTCTCGCAGGGTTAAGGGCCAAGAGACCCAGTACTTC
CASSSRRVKGQETQYF
>TRBJ2-2|TRBV2|TRBD1|.
TGTGCCAGCAAGCTGGACAGGGCGAAGGGCGGGGAGCTGTTTTTT
CASKLDRAKGGELFF
>TRBJ2-3|TRBV5-1|TRBD2|.
TGCGCCAGCGGAGGAGGAGCGGGGGGCGATACGCAGTATTTT
CASGGGAGGDTQYF
>TRBJ2-5|TRBV7-8|TRBD2|few
TGTGCCAGCAGTCCTAGACTAGCGGGGATGGAGACCCAGTACTTC
CASSPRLAGMETQYF
>TRBJ2-7|TRBV5-1|.|few
TGCGCCAGCAGTCCTAGATCTCGGGGTTCCTACGAGCAGTACTTC
CASSPRSRGSYEQYF
>TRBJ2-3|TRBV4-1|TRBD2|.
TGCGCCAGCAGCCAAGGACTAGCGGGGTTCACAGATACGCAGTATTTT
CASSQGLAGFTDTQYF
>TRBJ2-1|TRBV6-2/TRBV6-3|.|few
TGTGCCAGCAGCCCCCGGGCTAAGACCAATGAGCAGTTCTTC
CASSPRAKTNEQFF
>TRBJ2-3|TRBV5-1|TRBD1|few
TGCGCCAGCACCTTGGTGGGACAGGGCACAGATACGCAGTATTTT
CASTLVGQGTDTQYF
>TRBJ2-1|TRBV6-2/TRBV6-3|TRBD2|.
TGTGCCAGCAGTTACGGGGGACTAGCCGGCAATGAGCAGTTCTTC
CASSYGGLAGNEQFF
>TRBJ2-1|TRBV14|TRBD2|few
TGTGCCAGCAGCGAGAGGACGGTACTAGCGGCTTCGAGGAATGAGCAGTTCTTC
CASSERTVLAASRNEQFF
>TRBJ2-3|TRBV20-1|.|few
TGCAGTGCTGGGGTTTTTAGAAGCACAGATACGCAGTATTTT
CSAGVFRSTDTQYF
>TRBJ2-1|TRBV28|.|many
TGTGCCAGCACCCCTCTACAGGGTTTTGGCAATGAGCAGTTCTTC
CASTPLQGFGNEQFF
>TRBJ2-7|TRBV4-1|.|few
TGCGCCAGCAGCCAAGAGTATCAGGCAGGGGACTACGAGCAGTACTTC
CASSQEYQAGDYEQYF
>TRBJ1-1|TRBV6-2/TRBV6-3|.|.
TGTGCCAGCAGACCTCGGGACACCCTTACCAACACTGAAGCTTTCTTT
CASRPRDTLTNTEAFF
>TRBJ2-2|TRBV18|.|few
TGTGCCAGCTCAGACCGGGGGTCCCCTCCACCGGGGGAGCTGTTTTTT
CASSDRGSPPPGELFF
>TRBJ2-3|TRBV7-2|.|few
TGTGCCAGCAGCTTAGGTGGTGTGGGCAGCCGCACAGATACGCAGTATTTT
CASSLGGVGSRTDTQYF
>TRBJ2-2|TRBV20-1|.|few
TGCAGTGCTAGAGGTCACACCGGGGAGCTGTTTTTT
CSARGHTGELFF
>TRBJ2-7|TRBV12-3/TRBV12-4|.|few
TGTGCCAGCCGAAAAGGGGGATACGAGCAGTACTTC
CASRKGGYEQYF
>TRBJ2-3|TRBV12-3/TRBV12-4|TRBD1|.
TGTGCCAGCAGTATAACCGGGACAGTCCCGTATTTT
CASSITGTVPYF
>TRBJ2-7|TRBV5-1|.|.
TGCGCCAGCAGCTTGGCCTGGGGTGGCGGGTATAACGAGCAGTACTTC
CASSLAWGGGYNEQYF
>TRBJ2-1|TRBV7-9|.|.
TGTGCCAGCAGCTTGAGACCGCTAATTTCAAATGAGCAGTTCTTC
CASSLRPLISNEQFF
>TRBJ2-5|TRBV7-2|.|few
TGTGCCAGCAGCGGGGGACCGGGAGAGACCCAGTACTTC
CASSGGPGETQYF
>TRBJ2-7|TRBV27|.|.
TGTGCCAGCAGTTTTTCACTCCGGGACCGAGACTACGAGCAGTACTTC
CASSFSLRDRDYEQYF
>TRBJ2-3|TRBV4-1|.|.
TGCGCCAGCAGCCAAGCCCCCTGGGCGGGTAGCACAGATACGCAGTATTTT
CASSQAPWAGSTDTQYF
>TRBJ1-1|TRBV6-5|.|few
TGTGCCAGTCAGATTACAGGGCACACTGAAGCTTTCTTT
CASQITGHTEAFF
>TRBJ1-2|TRBV28|.|.
TGTGCCAGCACCCCGGGGGGAGGATACTATGGCTACACCTTC
CASTPGGGYYGYTF
>TRBJ1-4|TRBV28|.|.
TGTGCCAGCAATGAAGTAGGAACTAATGAAAAACTGTTTTTT
CASNEVGTNEKLFF
>TRBJ2-5|TRBV20-1|.|.
TGCAGTGCTAGATCTCTTGGACACCCCGAGGAGACCCAGTACTTC
CSARSLGHPEETQYF